Listed below are T cell receptor beta chains from one sample, sequenced in a study of blood T cell repertoires in COVID-19. The data were produced by immunoSEQ multiplex PCR, yet TCRdb's version contains in-frame clones alone and is incomplete. The sample includes some 38,000 clones, about 91% of them seen just once. The material sequenced was peripheral blood. All receptors derive from a woman aged 25 to 39 in a cohort sampled during active COVID-19. CDR3s include the opening cysteine and the closing phenylalanine or tryptophan. D genes are given only for firm matches. Not every row has a clone size; where given, it reads once, few, many or a size class.

DNA,CDR3,D,length,J,size,V
TGTGCCAGCAGCTTGGGTCAGGGGGCGAATTCACCCCTCCACTTT,CASSLGQGANSPLHF,TRBD1,15,TRBJ1-6,once,TRBV5-6
TGTGCCAGCAGCTTGGGGCCGGGCGGGACAGAGACCCAGTACTTC,CASSLGPGGTETQYF,.,15,TRBJ2-5,once,TRBV5-5
TGTGCCACCAGCAGAGGACAGGGGATGACTAATGAAAAACTGTTTTTT,CATSRGQGMTNEKLFF,TRBD1,16,TRBJ1-4,.,TRBV15
TGTGCCAGTAGTACCAGACAGGGGGCTGAAAAACTGTTTTTT,CASSTRQGAEKLFF,TRBD1,14,TRBJ1-4,.,TRBV19
TGTGCCAGCACGACTAGCGGGAGCCATGAGCAGTTCTTC,CASTTSGSHEQFF,.,13,TRBJ2-1,.,TRBV21-1
TGTGCCAGCCTACAGGGGGACTATGGCTACACCTTC,CASLQGDYGYTF,TRBD1,12,TRBJ1-2,.,TRBV28
TGTGCCATCGGGACCCTAGCGGGAGGAGTCTACGAGCAGTACTTC,CAIGTLAGGVYEQYF,TRBD2,15,TRBJ2-7,once,TRBV10-3
TGTGCCAGCAGCGTAGACTCTAACTATGGCTACACCTTC,CASSVDSNYGYTF,.,13,TRBJ1-2,.,TRBV9
TGTGCCAGCTCAGTGGCCCCATACTCCTACGAGCAGTACTTC,CASSVAPYSYEQYF,.,14,TRBJ2-7,.,TRBV18
TGTGCCAGCAGTTTGGGACAGAGTTACGAGCAGTACTTC,CASSLGQSYEQYF,TRBD1,13,TRBJ2-7,.,TRBV12-3/TRBV12-4
TGTGCCAGCAGCCCAAGGGAGGGGGTAAACTATGGCTACACCTTC,CASSPREGVNYGYTF,.,15,TRBJ1-2,.,TRBV6-5
TGTGCCAGCAGCGTAGACGTGGGGAGGGCCCATGGGCAGTTCTTC,CASSVDVGRAHGQFF,TRBD2,15,TRBJ2-1,.,TRBV9
TGTGCCAGCAGCAAAGCCCCTACTTCCTACGAGCAGTACTTC,CASSKAPTSYEQYF,.,14,TRBJ2-7,.,TRBV21-1
TGTGCCAGCGGCTCCCTTAGTGGGCTAGCGGGTCACAATGAGCAGTTCTTC,CASGSLSGLAGHNEQFF,TRBD2,17,TRBJ2-1,.,TRBV28
TGTGCCAGCAGCTTGACGGACAGGGGAGGGTTAAACATTCAGTACTTC,CASSLTDRGGLNIQYF,TRBD1,16,TRBJ2-4,.,TRBV5-4
TGTGCCAGCAGCGTCCGGGACAGGGGTTTTGCTGAAGCTTTCTTT,CASSVRDRGFAEAFF,TRBD1,15,TRBJ1-1,.,TRBV2
TGTGCCAGCAGCAAACCGGGACAGGGGATGAAGAACACTGAAGCTTTCTTT,CASSKPGQGMKNTEAFF,TRBD1,17,TRBJ1-1,.,TRBV11-2
TGTGCCAGCAGTGAATATGGGACTATACAAGAGACCCAGTACTTC,CASSEYGTIQETQYF,TRBD2,15,TRBJ2-5,.,TRBV25-1
TGTGCCAGCAGTACCAAAAGCGGGGGGCTCGGTGGCGGGAGGCCCTACGAGCAGTACTTC,CASSTKSGGLGGGRPYEQYF,TRBD2,20,TRBJ2-7,.,TRBV28
TGTGCCAGCAGCCAACAGGGTCGGTCACCCCTCCACTTT,CASSQQGRSPLHF,.,13,TRBJ1-6,.,TRBV3-1/TRBV3-2
TGTGCCAGCAGCCAAGATTCAGGGCTAGCGGGAGACGGTGAGCAGTTCTTC,CASSQDSGLAGDGEQFF,TRBD2,17,TRBJ2-1,once,TRBV14
TGTGCCAGCTCACCACCGGGGAGGGTAACAGGGCCCCGGAACACCGGGGAGCTGTTTTTT,CASSPPGRVTGPRNTGELFF,.,20,TRBJ2-2,.,TRBV18
TGCGCCAGCAGTGACTTGTCCCAGCAGCCCCAGCATTTT,CASSDLSQQPQHF,.,13,TRBJ1-5,few,TRBV10-2
TGTGCCAGCAGTTACTCACGGGACAGGGGCTACAATGAGCAGTTCTTC,CASSYSRDRGYNEQFF,TRBD1,16,TRBJ2-1,once,TRBV6-2/TRBV6-3
TGTGCCAGCAGTTTATCCGGACAGGGCTATGGCTACACCTTC,CASSLSGQGYGYTF,TRBD1,14,TRBJ1-2,.,TRBV28
TGTGCCAGCGGGGGGGACACTGGTCGCTACACCTTC,CASGGDTGRYTF,.,12,TRBJ1-2,once,TRBV2
TGTGCCAGCTCACCGCCTGGAGGGAGGGTACTTTACGAGCAGTACTTC,CASSPPGGRVLYEQYF,TRBD2,16,TRBJ2-7,.,TRBV18
TGTGCCAGCAGTTTAAGACTTATCGATACGCAGTATTTT,CASSLRLIDTQYF,.,13,TRBJ2-3,.,TRBV12-3/TRBV12-4
TGTGCCAGCAGCCAAGGCCCCCGAAGAGACTACGAGCAGTACTTC,CASSQGPRRDYEQYF,.,15,TRBJ2-7,.,TRBV3-1/TRBV3-2
TGTGCCAGCAGTTTCGAGAGCTCTGGGGCCAACGTCCTGACTTTC,CASSFESSGANVLTF,.,15,TRBJ2-6,.,TRBV6-6